The T cell receptor beta chain under discussion was sequenced for a study of cytomegalovirus exposure and HLA in healthy donors. At the level of the study: Out of approximately 170 million T cells, an earlier analysis found more than 95 million unique TCR beta sequences in total.

Primers for the PCR totalled 60 Vbeta and 13 Jbeta. The protocol was immunoSEQ multiplex PCR, while the TCRdb copy is restricted to in-frame clones and leaves out a portion. The sample lists 120,000 or so clones, 55% to 75% occurring once. Study-level results: CMV serostatus was the sole immune exposure data available. Later on, an analysis tied approximately 15,000 TCR beta sequences to HLA alleles at 0.05 false discovery rate.

With respect to this clone: The antigen remains undetermined.

The sequenced sample consisted of PBMCs. The sequence came from a man aged 30 to 45 in good health and CMV-seronegative.

The CDR3: CATIAVPPNTGELFF. The CDR3 region has the DNA TGTGCCACCATAGCGGTACCGCCGAACACCGGGGAGCTGTTTTTT. This chain connects TRBV28 to TRBJ2-2; D might be TRBD2 (6 bases). The CDR3 contains 15 residues. The V and J ends lost 10 bases and 0 bases respectively, with 15 bases between them. Germline assignment: CDR1 MDHEN and CDR2 SYDVKM.